This T cell receptor beta chain was captured in a study of shared clonotypes between healthy human individuals. Whole-study results and caveats: On the whole, naive subsets had larger estimated richness than memory subsets had.

The repertoire was sequenced with immunoSEQ multiplex PCR; TCRdb's copy has only in-frame clones and lacks some. The sample contains some 1 million clones, 65% to 75% of which appear only once. In the case of this clone: Its antigen remains unknown.

Trimming took 4 bases from V and 0 from J; bases not matched to a gene: 3. In germline, CDR1 is GTSNPN, CDR2 SVGIG (reference sequence). This CDR3 comprises 14 residues. The sequence derives from a man between 18 and 35 years old in good health. The chain uses TRBV30 and TRBJ2-3; 8 bases match TRBD2. The sample comprised memory CD4+ T cells sorted from blood. Subset denoted: CD45RA-negative fraction. CDR3: CAWNGRVSTDTQYF. The CDR3, as DNA: TGTGCCTGGAACGGGAGGGTCAGCACAGATACGCAGTATTTT.